These 18 T cell receptor beta chains were all obtained from the same sample, sequenced in a study of control samples from healthy donors and cancer patients. Generated by immunoSEQ multiplex PCR, the TCRdb table keeps only in-frame clones and is missing some. The table shows about 52,000 clones, with roughly 94% occurring only once. Sequencing input: blood. The receptors originated from a man aged 25-45 years in good health.

This chain uses TRBV19 with TRBJ1-3; perhaps TRBD1 as D (6 bases). Germline CDR1 is LNHDA and CDR2 is SQIVND (reference sequence). The V end lost 4 bases, the J end lost 5 bases, and 9 bases lay between the germline ends. The CDR3 is made up of 13 amino acids. The CDR3 nucleotides read TGTGCCAGTAGTACTACAGGGAGAAACACCATATATTTT. Translation: CASSTTGRNTIYF.

This clone appeared a single time. The chain has TRBV28 and TRBJ2-7; 8 bases are shared with TRBD2. CDR1 MDHEN and CDR2 SYDVKM come from the germline V gene. This CDR3 region has 13 residues. Trimming at V came to 7 bases and at J to 6 bases, leaving 8 bases not matched to a gene. The CDR3 bases are TGTGCCAGCATTCTAGGGGCGGGAGGCGAGCAGTACTTC. Protein product: CASILGAGGEQYF.

The V and J genes are TRBV28 and TRBJ1-1; tentative D call: TRBD1 (5 bases). CDR1 is MDHEN, CDR2 SYDVKM, per germline. V lost 2 bases and J 3 bases, leaving 13 bases between the germline ends. The CDR3 runs to 15 residues. DNA of the CDR3: TGTGCCAGCAGTTTAGGGTTCCAGGGTCACACTGAAGCTTTCTTT. It specifies CASSLGFQGHTEAFF.

This clone was found once. CDR3 coding DNA: TGCAGCGTTTTCAGGGTCGGCTATGGCTACACCTTC. Amino acids: CSVFRVGYGYTF. The rearrangement uses TRBV29-1 and TRBJ1-2, with D perhaps TRBD1 (5 bases). The CDR3 contains 12 residues. Per germline, CDR1 SQVTM and CDR2 ANQGSEA. V was cut by 5 bases and J by 4 bases, with 11 bases left in between.

With respect to this clone: Other DNA sequences in the sample encode the same CDR3. The V gene is TRBV28, the J gene TRBJ1-4; D is undetermined. The germline V and J ends were trimmed by 4 bases and 0 bases, with 9 bases remaining between them. Germline assignment: CDR1 MDHEN and CDR2 SYDVKM. CDR3 length equals 15 residues. CDR3 sequence reads: CASSSHSATNEKLFF. In nucleotides, the CDR3 is TGTGCCAGCAGTTCCCACAGTGCAACTAATGAAAAACTGTTTTTT.

The rearrangement links TRBV7-3 to TRBJ1-3; D unclear. V lost 9 bases and J 4 bases, leaving 25 bases between the germline ends. CDR1 is SGHTA and CDR2 is FQGTGA in the germline V gene. This CDR3 region has 17 residues. CDR3 DNA: TGTGCCAGTAAACCTCCGGGCCCCTTTGTTGCCGGAAACACCATATATTTT. It codes for CASKPPGPFVAGNTIYF.

Remarks on this clone: The junction differs from germline at one of its ends, possibly a read error. Other DNA sequences in the sample encode the same CDR3. This sequence joins TRBV29-1 and TRBJ2-4; TRBD2 matches 8 bases. The CDR3 is made up of 13 amino acids. The germline V gene encodes CDR1 SQVTM and CDR2 ANQGSEA. In nucleotides, the CDR3 is TGCAGCGTCGTCAAGGACGGGGGGACTAGTCCCTTCTTC. It is translated as CSVVKDGGTSPFF.

The chain joins TRBV10-1 to TRBJ1-2, with D unclear. CDR3 length: 13 residues. Per germline, CDR1 WNHNN and CDR2 SYGVQD (reference sequence). Deletions cut 6 bases from V and 1 base from J, with 9 bases between. CDR3 in DNA: TGCGCCAGCAGCCCGGGCGGTAACTATGGCTACACCTTC. Its translation is CASSPGGNYGYTF.

This sequence joins TRBV11-1 and TRBJ2-7, with TRBD2 identical over 9 bases. Germline loops: CDR1 SGHAT, CDR2 FQDESV (reference sequence). V shed 5 bases, J shed 3 bases, and the junction held 11 bases outside the gene matches. There are 16 residues in the CDR3. The CDR3 region is CASSGEGLATLYEQYF. The CDR3 DNA follows: TGTGCCAGCAGCGGTGAGGGACTAGCAACCCTCTACGAGCAGTACTTC.

This clone has a handful of counts. This chain uses TRBV10-2 with TRBJ2-2; possibly TRBD2 for D (5 bases). Per germline, CDR1 WSHSY and CDR2 SAAADI. The V end lost 10 bases, the J end lost 2 bases, and 8 bases lay between the germline ends. This CDR3 region has 12 residues. CDR3 protein: CATGVNTGELFF. In DNA form, the CDR3 reads TGCGCCACCGGGGTAAACACCGGGGAGCTGTTTTTT.

This sequence joins TRBV5-6 and TRBJ1-4, with 9 bases aligning to TRBD1. The junction had 9 bases not matched to a gene; V was cut back by 3 bases and J by 9 bases. In germline, CDR1 is SGHDT, CDR2 YYEEEE. The CDR3 length is 15 residues. The CDR3 region is CASSWTAGQGKKLFF. The CDR3 region has the DNA TGTGCCAGCAGCTGGACGGCGGGACAGGGAAAAAAACTGTTTTTT.

V gene TRBV7-3 combines with J gene TRBJ2-3; 9 bases map to TRBD2. V shed 5 bases, J shed 4 bases, and the junction held 13 bases outside the gene matches. The CDR3 extends over 17 amino acids. From germline, CDR1 is SGHTA and CDR2 FQGTGA. The CDR3 sequence: CASSLRGGRATADTQYF. The CDR3 nucleotides read TGTGCCAGCAGCCTCCGGGGCGGGAGGGCCACAGCAGATACGCAGTATTTT.

The chain joins TRBV3-1 (or the pseudogene TRBV3-2) to TRBJ2-7; TRBD2 matches at 8 bases. After removal of 4 bases from V and 4 bases from J, the junction contained 12 bases not matched to a gene. The germline V gene has CDR1 LGHDT and CDR2 YNNKEL (reference sequence). The CDR3 sequence is 16 residues long. The CDR3 region is CASSLDTSGRAYEQYF. CDR3 DNA: TGTGCCAGCAGCCTTGACACAAGCGGGAGAGCGTACGAGCAGTACTTC.

The chain combines TRBV2 with TRBJ2-3, with D unclear. Between the trimmed V and J ends, which lost 7 bases and 2 bases, there was a span of 7 bases. The germline gives CDR1 SNHLY, CDR2 FYNNEI. The CDR3 is 12 amino acids. The DNA of the CDR3 is TGTGCCAGCAAGGCCGACACAGATACGCAGTATTTT. Encoded protein: CASKADTDTQYF. Looking up the rest from reference TRBV2 and TRBJ2-3 gives the full variable domain: EPEVTQTPSHQVTQMGQEVILRCVPISNHLYFYWYRQILGQKVEFLVSFYNNEISEKSEIFDDQFSVERPDGSNFTLKIRSTKLEDSAMYFCASKADTDTQYFGPGTRLTVL.

This clone has a single count. The CDR3 sequence: CASRTTGSRSPLHF. CDR3 nucleotide sequence: TGTGCCAGCAGGACGACAGGGTCTCGATCACCCCTCCACTTT. The chain carries TRBV28 and TRBJ1-6, with 7 nucleotides matching TRBD1. V trimming: 6 bases; J trimming: 10 bases; junction bases outside the gene matches: 9. The CDR3 is 14 residues long. Per germline, CDR1 MDHEN and CDR2 SYDVKM.

The DNA for the CDR3 is TGTGCCAGCAGCCAAGTCCCGACTGTGCATGGCTACGAGCAGTACTTC. Its protein is CASSQVPTVHGYEQYF. The rearrangement links TRBV3-1 (or the pseudogene TRBV3-2) to TRBJ2-7; D ambiguous. CDR1 LGHDT and CDR2 YNNKEL come from the germline V gene (reference sequence). The CDR3 loop spans 16 amino acids. V was shortened by 1 base and J by 3 bases, with 16 bases between the two germline ends.

Written as DNA, the CDR3 is TGTGCCAGCAGCTTCACAGATACGCAGTATTTT. It encodes CASSFTDTQYF. The rearrangement uses TRBV7-9 and TRBJ2-3; D unresolved. The germline V gene encodes CDR1 SEHNR and CDR2 FQNEAQ (reference sequence). V lost 3 bases and J 2 bases, leaving 0 bases between the germline ends. CDR3 length: 11 residues.

The chain recombines TRBV7-9 with TRBJ2-2; possibly TRBD1 for D (5 bases). Trimming took 5 bases from V and 1 from J, leaving 8 bases between them. This CDR3 spans 14 amino acids. The germline gives CDR1 SEHNR, CDR2 FQNEAQ (reference sequence). CDR3 nucleotide sequence: TGTGCCAGCAGCCCCACAGGGAACACCGGGGAGCTGTTTTTT. Protein product: CASSPTGNTGELFF.